This T cell receptor (beta chain) comes out of a study of OX40 agonist ivuxolimab in advanced cancers. On the study more broadly: Ivuxolimab doses were 0.01, 0.1, 0.3, 1.5, 3 or 10 mg/kg every 2 weeks. Study-wide findings and caveats: More expanded clones were found, on average, in CD8+ than in CD4+ T cells.

Repertoires were generated with immunoSEQ multiplex PCR, while TCRdb's copy carries only in-frame clones and drops some. The data contain about 49,000 clones, more than 70% of them singletons. As to this clone: Its antigen remains unknown.

V was clipped by 4 bases and J by 8 bases; unmatched bases: 10. The CDR3 is 15 residues long. Germline CDR1 reads MDHEN; CDR2 reads SYDVKM. Sampling of blood occurred at baseline, cycle 4 day 1, and cycle 7 day 1. This specimen was CD4+ or CD8+ T cells sorted from blood, taken in a trial of the OX40 agonist ivuxolimab. The origin of this receptor is an adult with an advanced solid tumor such as melanoma, head and neck, liver or kidney cancer. The rearrangement links TRBV28 to TRBJ1-4; 7 nucleotides align to TRBD1. The CDR3 spells CASSSQTGSREKLFF. The CDR3 DNA reads TGTGCCAGCAGTTCTCAGACAGGGTCGAGGGAAAAACTGTTTTTT.